The 3 T cell receptor beta chains reported below all come from one sample, sequenced in a study of PD-L1 blockade in urothelial cancer. The method was immunoSEQ multiplex PCR; TCRdb's version includes in-frame clones alone and lacks a portion of them. Among 45,000 to 55,000 clones listed, 70% to 90% were seen once. Stated time point: peripheral blood 6 weeks after treatment start. Material: PBMCs, obtained around atezolizumab (anti-PD-L1) treatment. The receptors were gathered from a man aged 50 to 60 with urothelial cancer.

The count of this clone is one. The chain carries TRBV6-5 and TRBJ2-1; D not certain. The CDR3 has 15 amino acids. The germline V and J ends were trimmed by 0 bases and 3 bases, with 9 bases remaining between them. CDR1 is MNHEY and CDR2 is SVGAGI in the germline V gene. The CDR3 DNA reads as TGTGCCAGCAGTTACTCAGCATTTGGCTACAATGAGCAGTTCTTC. Translation: CASSYSAFGYNEQFF.

The chain couples TRBV5-5 to TRBJ1-3; no reliable D call. The CDR3 is 15 amino acids. The V and J ends lost 4 bases and 2 bases respectively, with 13 bases between them. Per germline, CDR1 SGHKS and CDR2 YYEKEE (reference sequence). Written as DNA, the CDR3 is TGTGCCAGCAGCCCCTCAGATCATCCTGGAAACACCATATATTTT. Protein: CASSPSDHPGNTIYF.

This clone was seen a single time. The chain is built from TRBV7-8 and TRBJ2-1, with 8 positions matching TRBD2. CDR1 is SGHVS, CDR2 FQNEAQ, per germline. With 6 bases clipped from V and 9 bases from J, the junction kept 7 bases outside the gene matches. CDR3 length: 13 amino acids. CDR3: CASRSGSSGEQFF. CDR3 sequence (DNA): TGTGCCAGCAGGAGCGGGAGTAGCGGTGAGCAGTTCTTC.